This paragraph covers one TCR beta chain sequence. Repertoires were generated with immunoSEQ multiplex PCR, while TCRdb's copy carries only in-frame clones and drops some. The sample has roughly 380,000 clones, roughly 87% seen once. These data are taken from a study of blood T cell repertoires in COVID-19. V dropped 3 bases and J dropped 0; count of bases not matched to a gene: 7. The CDR3 spans 15 residues. Germline assignment: CDR1 SQVTM and CDR2 ANQGSEA. This chain links TRBV29-1 with TRBJ1-1; 7 bases agree with TRBD1. Material: peripheral blood. This receptor was identified in a woman aged 55-69 years with COVID-19, enrolled during active disease. CDR3 protein: CSVDGNRGMNTEAFF. The CDR3 DNA reads TGCAGCGTTGACGGTAACAGGGGTATGAACACTGAAGCTTTCTTT.